This T cell receptor (beta chain) stems from a study of regulatory T cells in long-lasting Graves disease (dated by TCRdb to the early 2020s). Background for the entire study: Persistent Graves' disease meant more than 5 years of antithyroid drug treatment with TSH receptor autoantibodies that stayed positive. Peripheral blood TCR sequencing and RNA sequencing compared persistent Graves' disease patients with newly diagnosed Graves' disease patients. The study took place in China and was registered as a clinical trial. TCR sequencing covered some 13 persistent and 20 newly diagnosed Graves' disease patients, 33 samples in total. On average, persistent Graves' disease patients in the clinical cohort had been on antithyroid drugs for approximately ten years. Results and caveats for the whole study, not just this receptor: The authors noted that the small sample size was a limitation that may lower accuracy. Patients with persistent disease shared more public clonotypes (roughly 2,900) than newly diagnosed patients did (about 970). Sequencing and analysis were restricted to the TCR beta chain. Compared with newly diagnosed patients, patients with persistent Graves' disease had lower TCR Shannon entropy and fewer highly expanded clones, which suggests clonal expansion. TRBV28, TRBJ1-2 and TRBJ2-5 were preferentially used in persistent disease, while TRBV20-1 and TRBJ2-1 were favored in newly diagnosed disease. Because the primary lesion, thyroid tissue, could not be accessed, the study looked at peripheral blood alone.

Library generation was performed with multiplex PCR. The instrument was an Illumina HiSeq 4000. CDR3 regions were amplified by Arm-PCR with iRepertoire HTBI primers to construct TCR beta libraries. Before sequencing, the PCR products went through gel purification. The study's own analysis went as follows. Gene usage analysis of CDR3 amino acid clonotypes relied on the 55 to 80 TRBV and about 15 TRBJ segments identified across samples. COPE and FqMerger were used to merge filtered high-quality paired reads into contigs. Contigs were aligned with BLAST to IMGT TRBV, TRBD and TRBJ reference genes, and CDR3 was defined per IMGT. Any clonotype with a frequency above 0.1% was counted as a highly expanded clone. Shannon entropy was used to measure repertoire diversity, and the Gini coefficient was used to measure V-J evenness. A clonotype was considered public if more than one individual shared it. The raw public reads went through TCRdb reprocessing: fastp at Q25, MiXCR clone calling, in-frame beta chains kept. Each entry merges the rows of one CDR3 protein and shows their most common DNA and genes. These V and J calls are TCRdb output, not the study's own analysis. For this sample the table gives fewer than 400,000 distinct CDR3 sequences, of which roughly a fifth were detected only once. The top ten clonotypes cover 29% of the sample.

This clonotype was observed at least ten times. The antigen it binds to is not known. No base qualities exist here, and no much larger clone lies one base off it. The time point label here, explained by the study, means: persistent/refractory GD, antithyroid drugs over 5 years with positive TRAb. RNA was extracted from PBMCs in TRIzol for both TCR sequencing and RNA sequencing. The diagnosis of Graves' disease was made according to American Thyroid Association guidelines. Recruitment of patients was carried out at an endocrinology department in Xi'an, China. Each patient gave approximately 10 milliliters of peripheral blood, collected in an EDTA anticoagulant tube. PBMCs were isolated by Ficoll Paque Plus density gradient separation without further T cell sorting. RNA quality was checked with an Agilent 2100 Bioanalyzer and agarose gel, and concentration with a NanoDrop 2000. Germline trimming: 4 bases from V, 1 base from J; junction bases outside gene matches: 1. Per the germline V gene, MNHNS is the CDR1 and SASEGT is the CDR2. Inclusive of the bounding cysteine and phenylalanine, the CDR3 is 14 residues long. Only the CDR3 DNA stays, 42 bases, in frame from base 1.

Recombination connected TRBV6-1 to TRBJ1-1; 9 bases in the junction line up with TRBD1. The specimen was peripheral blood mononuclear cells (PBMCs), collected when the disease was refractory, from a patient treated with antithyroid drugs. This TCR derives from a female donor with Graves disease. CDR3 loop: CASSGGQGNTEAFF. The nucleotide sequence is TGTGCCAGCAGTGGGGGACAGGGGAACACTGAAGCTTTCTTT.